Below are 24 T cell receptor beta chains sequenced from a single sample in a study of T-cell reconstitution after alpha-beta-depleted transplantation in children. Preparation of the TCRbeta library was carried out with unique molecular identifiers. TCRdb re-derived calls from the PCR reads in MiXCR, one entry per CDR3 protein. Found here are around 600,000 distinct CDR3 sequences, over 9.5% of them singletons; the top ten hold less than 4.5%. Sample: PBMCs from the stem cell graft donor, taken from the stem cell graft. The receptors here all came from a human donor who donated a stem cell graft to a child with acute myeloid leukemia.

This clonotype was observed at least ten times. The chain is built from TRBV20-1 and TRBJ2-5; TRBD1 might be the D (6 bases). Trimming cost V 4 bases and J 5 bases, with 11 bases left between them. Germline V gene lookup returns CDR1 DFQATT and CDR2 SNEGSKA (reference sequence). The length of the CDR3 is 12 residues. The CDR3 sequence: CSANRADETQYF. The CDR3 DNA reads TGCAGTGCTAACAGGGCGGATGAGACCCAGTACTTC.

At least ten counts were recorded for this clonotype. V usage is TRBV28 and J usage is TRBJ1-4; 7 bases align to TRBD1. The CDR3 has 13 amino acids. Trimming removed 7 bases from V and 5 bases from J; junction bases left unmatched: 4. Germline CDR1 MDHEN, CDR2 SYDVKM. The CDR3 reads CASTGQRNEKLFF. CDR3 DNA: TGTGCCAGCACGGGACAGAGAAATGAAAAACTGTTTTTT.

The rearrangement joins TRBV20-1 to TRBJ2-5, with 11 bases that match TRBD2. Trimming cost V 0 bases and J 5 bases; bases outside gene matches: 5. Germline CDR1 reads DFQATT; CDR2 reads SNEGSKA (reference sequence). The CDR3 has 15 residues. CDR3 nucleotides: TGCAGTGCTAGAGATAGGCCTAGCGGGGGGGAGACCCAGTACTTC. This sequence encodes CSARDRPSGGETQYF.

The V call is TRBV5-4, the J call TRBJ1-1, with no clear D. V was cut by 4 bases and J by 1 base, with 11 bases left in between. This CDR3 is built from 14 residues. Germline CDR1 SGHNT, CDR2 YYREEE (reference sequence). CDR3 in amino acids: CASSPMTANTEAFF. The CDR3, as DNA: TGTGCCAGCAGCCCAATGACCGCGAACACTGAAGCTTTCTTT.

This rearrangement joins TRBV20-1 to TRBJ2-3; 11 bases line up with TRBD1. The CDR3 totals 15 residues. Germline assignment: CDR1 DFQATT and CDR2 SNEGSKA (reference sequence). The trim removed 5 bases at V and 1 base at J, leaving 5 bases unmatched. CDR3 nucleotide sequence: TGCAGTGCTCACCCGGGACAGGGGGGCACAGATACGCAGTATTTT. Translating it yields CSAHPGQGGTDTQYF.

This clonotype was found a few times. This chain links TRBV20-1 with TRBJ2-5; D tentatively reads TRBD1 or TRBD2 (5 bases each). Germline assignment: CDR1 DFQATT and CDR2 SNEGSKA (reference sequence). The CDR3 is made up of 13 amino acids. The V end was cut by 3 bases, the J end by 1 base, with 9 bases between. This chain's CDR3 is CSASMGVQETQYF. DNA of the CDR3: TGCAGTGCTAGCATGGGGGTCCAAGAGACCCAGTACTTC.

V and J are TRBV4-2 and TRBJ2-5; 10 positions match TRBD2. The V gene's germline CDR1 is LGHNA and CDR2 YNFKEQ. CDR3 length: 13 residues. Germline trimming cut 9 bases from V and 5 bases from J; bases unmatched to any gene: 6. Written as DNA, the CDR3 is TGTGCCAGGGGCCCTAGCGGGAGTGAGACCCAGTACTTC. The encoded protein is CARGPSGSETQYF.

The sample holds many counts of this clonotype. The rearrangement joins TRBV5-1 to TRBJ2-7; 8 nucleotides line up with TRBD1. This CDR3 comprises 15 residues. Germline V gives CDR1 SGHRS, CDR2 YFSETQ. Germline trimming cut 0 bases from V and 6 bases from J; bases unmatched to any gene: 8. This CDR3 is CASSLVGSGGFEQYF. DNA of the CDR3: TGCGCCAGCAGCTTGGTTGGTTCAGGGGGCTTCGAGCAGTACTTC.

This CDR3 is CSARDPRGARGYTF. The CDR3 bases are TGCAGTGCTAGAGATCCCAGGGGCGCGAGGGGCTACACCTTC. This chain connects TRBV20-1 to TRBJ1-2; D is perhaps TRBD1 (6 bases). Trimming removed 0 bases from V and 8 bases from J, with 16 bases in between. The CDR3 is 14 amino acids. Germline values: CDR1 DFQATT, CDR2 SNEGSKA (reference sequence).

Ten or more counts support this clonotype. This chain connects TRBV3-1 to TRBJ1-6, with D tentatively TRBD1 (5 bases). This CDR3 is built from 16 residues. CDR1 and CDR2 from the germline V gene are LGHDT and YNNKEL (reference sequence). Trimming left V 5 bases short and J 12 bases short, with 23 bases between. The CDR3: CASSTTPGPGMEPLHF. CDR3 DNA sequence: TGTGCCAGCAGCACCACACCGGGACCAGGTATGGAACCCCTCCACTTT. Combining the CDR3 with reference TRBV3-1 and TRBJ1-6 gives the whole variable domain DTAVSQTPKYLVTQMGNDKSIKCEQNLGHDTMYWYKQDSKKFLKIMFSYNNKELIINETVPNRFSPKSPDKAHLNLHINSLELGDSAVYFCASSTTPGPGMEPLHFGNGTRLTVT.

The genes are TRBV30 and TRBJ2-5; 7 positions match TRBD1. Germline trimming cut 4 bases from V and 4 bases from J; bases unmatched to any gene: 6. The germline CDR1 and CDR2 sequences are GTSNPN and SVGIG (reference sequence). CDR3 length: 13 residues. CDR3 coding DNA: TGTGCCTGGAACAGGGGTCTGGGAGAGACCCAGTACTTC. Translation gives CAWNRGLGETQYF.

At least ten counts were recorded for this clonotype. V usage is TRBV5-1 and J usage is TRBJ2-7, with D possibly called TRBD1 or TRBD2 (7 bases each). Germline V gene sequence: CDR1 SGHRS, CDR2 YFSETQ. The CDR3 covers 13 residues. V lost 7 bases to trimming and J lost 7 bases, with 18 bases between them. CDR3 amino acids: CASGPGTAGEQYF. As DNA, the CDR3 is TGCGCCAGCGGTCCCGGGACAGCGGGGGAGCAGTACTTC.

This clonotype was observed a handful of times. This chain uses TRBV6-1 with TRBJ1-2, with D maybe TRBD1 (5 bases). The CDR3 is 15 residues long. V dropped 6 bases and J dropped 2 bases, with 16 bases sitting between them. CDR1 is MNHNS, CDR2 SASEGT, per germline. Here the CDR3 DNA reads TGTGCCAGCAGCCCAGGGTCTTTAGGGAACTATGGCTACACCTTC. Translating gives CASSPGSLGNYGYTF.

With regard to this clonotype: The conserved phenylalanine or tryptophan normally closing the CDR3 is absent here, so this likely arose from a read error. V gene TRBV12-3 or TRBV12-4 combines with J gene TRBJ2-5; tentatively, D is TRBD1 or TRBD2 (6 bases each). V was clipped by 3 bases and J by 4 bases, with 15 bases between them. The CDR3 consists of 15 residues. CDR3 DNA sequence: TGTGCCAGCAGTTTCAATGATGGAGGGGGAGAGACCCAGTACTCC. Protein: CASSFNDGGGETQYS.

CDR3 amino acids: CASSQAGTRGYNEQFF. CDR3 coding DNA: TGTGCCAGCAGCCAGGCCGGGACTAGGGGTTACAATGAGCAGTTCTTC. The genes are TRBV7-8 and TRBJ2-1; 8 bases match TRBD2. Looked up from germline, CDR1 is SGHVS and CDR2 is FQNEAQ. V gave up 5 bases and J gave up 4 bases; unmatched junction bases: 10. The CDR3 has 16 amino acids.

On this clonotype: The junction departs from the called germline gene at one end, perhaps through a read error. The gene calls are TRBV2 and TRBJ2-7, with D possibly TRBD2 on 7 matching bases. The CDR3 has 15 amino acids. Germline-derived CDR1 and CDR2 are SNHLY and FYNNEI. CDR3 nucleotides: TGTGCCGGCAGGGGAGTGGGGACTACTTTCTCCGAGCAGTACTTC. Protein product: CAGRGVGTTFSEQYF.

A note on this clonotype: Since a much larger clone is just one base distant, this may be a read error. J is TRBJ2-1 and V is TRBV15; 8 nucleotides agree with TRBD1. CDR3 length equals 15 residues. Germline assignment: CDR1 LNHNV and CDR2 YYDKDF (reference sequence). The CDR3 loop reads CATSTRQGLYNERFF. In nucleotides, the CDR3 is TGTGCCACCAGCACCCGACAGGGGCTCTACAATGAGCGGTTCTTC.

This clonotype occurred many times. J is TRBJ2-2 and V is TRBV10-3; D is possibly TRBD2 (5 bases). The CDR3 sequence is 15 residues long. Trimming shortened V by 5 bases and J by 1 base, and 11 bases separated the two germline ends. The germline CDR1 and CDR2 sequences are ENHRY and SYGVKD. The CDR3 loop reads CAISSRGGNTGELFF. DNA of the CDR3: TGTGCCATCAGTTCCCGAGGAGGGAACACCGGGGAGCTGTTTTTT.

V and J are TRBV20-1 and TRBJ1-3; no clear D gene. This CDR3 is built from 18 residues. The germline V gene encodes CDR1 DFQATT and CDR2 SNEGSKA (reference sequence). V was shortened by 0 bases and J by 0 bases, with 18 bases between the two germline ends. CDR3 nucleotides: TGCAGTGCTAGAGAGGGCGGGAGCCATTCTTCCTCTGGAAACACCATATATTTT. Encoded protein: CSAREGGSHSSSGNTIYF.

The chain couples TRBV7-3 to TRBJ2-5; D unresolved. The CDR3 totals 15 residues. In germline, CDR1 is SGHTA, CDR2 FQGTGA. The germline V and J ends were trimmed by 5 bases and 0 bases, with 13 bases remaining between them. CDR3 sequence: CASSRSAQYQETQYF. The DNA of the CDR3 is TGTGCCAGCAGCCGGAGCGCCCAGTACCAAGAGACCCAGTACTTC. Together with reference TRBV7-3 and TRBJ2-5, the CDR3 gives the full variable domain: GAGVSQTPSNKVTEKGKYVELRCDPISGHTALYWYRQSLGQGPEFLIYFQGTGAADDSGLPNDRFFAVRPEGSVSTLKIQRTERGDSAVYLCASSRSAQYQETQYFGPGTRLLVL.

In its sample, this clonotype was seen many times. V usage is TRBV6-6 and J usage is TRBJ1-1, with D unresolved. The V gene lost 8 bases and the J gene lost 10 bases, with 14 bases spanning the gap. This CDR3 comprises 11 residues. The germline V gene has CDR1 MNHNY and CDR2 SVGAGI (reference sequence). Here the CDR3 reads CASLVDSVAFF. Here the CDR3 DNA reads TGTGCCAGCCTAGTGGACTCGGTAGCTTTCTTT.

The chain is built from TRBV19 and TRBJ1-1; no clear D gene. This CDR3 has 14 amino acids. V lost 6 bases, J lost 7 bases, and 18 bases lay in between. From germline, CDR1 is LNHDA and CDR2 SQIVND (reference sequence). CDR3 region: CASSMRSVFGEAFF. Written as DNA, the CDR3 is TGTGCCAGTAGCATGAGAAGTGTATTTGGTGAAGCTTTCTTT.

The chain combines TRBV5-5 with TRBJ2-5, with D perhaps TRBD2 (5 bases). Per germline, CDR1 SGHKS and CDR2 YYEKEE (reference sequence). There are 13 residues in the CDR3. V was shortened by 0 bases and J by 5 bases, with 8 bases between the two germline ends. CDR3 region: CASSLGGIETQYF. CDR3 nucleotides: TGTGCCAGCAGCTTGGGAGGGATCGAGACCCAGTACTTC.

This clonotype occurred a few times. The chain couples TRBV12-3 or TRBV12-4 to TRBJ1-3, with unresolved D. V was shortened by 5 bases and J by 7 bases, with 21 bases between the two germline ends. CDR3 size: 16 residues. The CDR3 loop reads CASSPRGWTSRNTIYF. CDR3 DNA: TGTGCCAGCAGTCCCCGAGGGTGGACCTCTCGCAACACCATATATTTT.